The 26 T cell receptor beta chains below were found in one sample sequenced in a study of CD8+ T cells in alopecia areata. cDNA prepared by RNA extraction and subsequent reverse transcription served as the template for sequencing. Clones were read by immunoSEQ multiplex PCR, and TCRdb kept only the in-frame ones, dropping some. The data hold 140,000 to 150,000 clones, with approximately 60% observed a single time. The specimen sequenced was CD8+ T cells sorted from blood. These receptors all stem from a human donor in good health.

The chain has TRBV6-1 and TRBJ2-7, with 13 positions matching TRBD2. Germline V gene lookup returns CDR1 MNHNS and CDR2 SASEGT. The CDR3 runs 15 residues. V was clipped by 6 bases and J by 4 bases; unmatched bases: 6. Here the CDR3 DNA reads TGTGCCAGCAGCGTAGGACTAGCGGGAGTATACGAGCAGTACTTC. Protein product: CASSVGLAGVYEQYF.

The chain carries TRBV5-1 and TRBJ1-1; unclear D gene. The CDR3 is made up of 12 amino acids. The germline V and J ends were trimmed by 0 bases and 9 bases, with 9 bases remaining between them. Germline CDR1 SGHRS, CDR2 YFSETQ. CDR3 sequence (DNA): TGCGCCAGCAGCTTGGTCGGGTTTAAAGCTTTCTTT. Translated: CASSLVGFKAFF.

The chain joins TRBV2 to TRBJ1-2; 7 nucleotides match TRBD1. The CDR3 has 12 residues. Germline trimming cut 6 bases from V and 3 bases from J; bases unmatched to any gene: 1. CDR1 and CDR2 from the germline V gene are SNHLY and FYNNEI. This chain's CDR3 is CASRTGYYGYTF. The CDR3 DNA reads TGTGCCAGCAGGACAGGGTACTATGGCTACACCTTC.

This sequence joins TRBV4-1 and TRBJ2-2; TRBD2 matches 11 bases. V shed 0 bases, J shed 4 bases, and the junction held 7 bases outside the gene matches. The CDR3 spans 18 residues. Germline values: CDR1 MGHRA, CDR2 YSYEKL. CDR3 loop: CASSQEGSSGRVTGELFF. The CDR3, as DNA: TGCGCCAGCAGCCAAGAAGGGAGTAGCGGGAGGGTCACCGGGGAGCTGTTTTTT.

This rearrangement joins TRBV10-3 to TRBJ2-2; 9 bases are a match to TRBD1. The CDR3 extends over 15 amino acids. V shed 4 bases and J 8 bases; nucleotides not matched to a gene: 8. Germline CDR1 ENHRY, CDR2 SYGVKD. The CDR3 coding sequence is TGTGCCATCAGTGCAGGGACAGGGCCGAGTGGGGAGCTGTTTTTT. Amino acid sequence: CAISAGTGPSGELFF.

This clone appeared a few times. Within the sample, other DNA sequences also encode this same CDR3. The chain joins TRBV29-1 to TRBJ2-7, with 7 bases lining up with TRBD1. Germline trimming cut 6 bases from V and 4 bases from J; bases unmatched to any gene: 6. The CDR3 totals 12 residues. Germline CDR1 SQVTM, CDR2 ANQGSEA. CDR3 residues: CSVTRQGYEQYF. The DNA of the CDR3 is TGCAGCGTGACCCGACAGGGTTACGAGCAGTACTTC.

The V and J genes are TRBV10-1 and TRBJ2-1; 10 bases are a match to TRBD1. There are 16 residues in the CDR3. V lost 3 bases, J lost 7 bases, and 9 bases stayed unmatched. Germline CDR1 is WNHNN and CDR2 is SYGVQD (reference sequence). In nucleotides, the CDR3 is TGCGCCAGCAGTGAATCTGGGACAGGGGTTTGGAATGAGCAGTTCTTC. It translates to CASSESGTGVWNEQFF.

The genes are TRBV25-1 and TRBJ1-1; D not resolved. Germline lookup yields CDR1 MGHDK and CDR2 SYGVNS. The CDR3 sequence is 16 residues long. The V gene lost 8 bases and the J gene lost 3 bases, with 22 bases spanning the gap. The CDR3 here is CASLGGTGGTDTEAFF. CDR3 DNA: TGTGCCAGCCTTGGAGGCACGGGTGGCACGGACACTGAAGCTTTCTTT.

CDR3 in amino acids: CASSYSTRGPYAEAFF. The CDR3 bases are TGTGCCAGCAGTTACTCGACCCGGGGTCCTTACGCTGAAGCTTTCTTT. The chain carries TRBV6-5 and TRBJ1-1; no firm D call. The CDR3 runs to 16 residues. The germline V gene encodes CDR1 MNHEY and CDR2 SVGAGI. V was shortened by 0 bases and J by 6 bases, with 17 bases between the two germline ends.

This clone was detected a few times. Other nucleotide sequences from this sample produce the same CDR3. The chain is built from TRBV7-9 and TRBJ2-2, with no clear D. Germline assignment: CDR1 SEHNR and CDR2 FQNEAQ (reference sequence). The CDR3 contains 12 residues. Between the trimmed V and J ends, which lost 1 base and 6 bases, there was a span of 3 bases. The CDR3 region has the DNA TGTGCCAGCAGCTTAGGATCCGGGGAGCTGTTTTTT. Protein: CASSLGSGELFF. Supplemented by reference TRBV7-9 and TRBJ2-2, the full variable domain reads DTGVSQNPRHKITKRGQNVTFRCDPISEHNRLYWYRQTLGQGPEFLTYFQNEAQLEKSRLLSDRFSAERPKGSFSTLEIQRTEQGDSAMYLCASSLGSGELFFGEGSRLTVL.

The chain employs TRBV10-3 and TRBJ2-1; D remains unclear. The CDR3 spans 14 residues. Deletions cut 2 bases from V and 0 bases from J, with 5 bases between. CDR1 is ENHRY and CDR2 is SYGVKD in the germline V gene. The CDR3 DNA sequence: TGTGCCATCAGTGAGGTTAGCTCCTACAATGAGCAGTTCTTC. It is translated as CAISEVSSYNEQFF.

A remark on this clone: Germline is not matched at one junction end, which may reflect a read error. The V and J genes are TRBV20-1 and TRBJ2-7; D possibly corresponds to TRBD1 (6 bases). Germline lookup yields CDR1 DFQATT and CDR2 SNEGSKA (reference sequence). The CDR3 is 11 residues long. CDR3 DNA sequence: TGTAGTGCCAGGGGTCCCTACGAGCAGTACTTC. Its protein product is CSARGPYEQYF.

This chain uses TRBV7-6 with TRBJ2-1; unclear D gene. Trimming took off 2 bases at V and 5 bases at J, with 4 bases between the two ends. This CDR3 has 12 residues. Germline values: CDR1 SGHVS, CDR2 FNYEAQ. The chain's CDR3 is CASSLSNNEQFF. CDR3 nucleotides: TGTGCCAGCAGCTTAAGTAACAATGAGCAGTTCTTC.

This clone was counted between two and nine times. J is TRBJ2-1 and V is TRBV30, with 8 bases lining up with TRBD1. Germline CDR1 reads GTSNPN; CDR2 reads SVGIG (reference sequence). V lost 1 base, J lost 4 bases, and 6 bases stayed unmatched. CDR3 length equals 15 residues. In nucleotides, the CDR3 is TGTGCCTGGAGTGCTGCGGACAGGGTTTACAATGAGCAGTTCTTC. Translation: CAWSAADRVYNEQFF.

The chain combines TRBV15 with TRBJ2-3; no clear D. This CDR3 comprises 13 residues. The germline V gene has CDR1 LNHNV and CDR2 YYDKDF (reference sequence). V was clipped by 6 bases and J by 4 bases, with 11 bases between them. CDR3 region: CATSGKTSDTQYF. In nucleotides, the CDR3 is TGTGCCACCAGTGGAAAAACGTCAGATACGCAGTATTTT.

V is TRBV28 and J is TRBJ2-1; D unclear. This CDR3 is built from 10 residues. Germline CDR1 and CDR2: MDHEN and SYDVKM. Trimming stripped 3 bases from V and 6 bases from J, with 0 bases between. The CDR3 nucleotides read TGTGCCAGCAGTTTCAATGAGCAGTTCTTC. Translating it yields CASSFNEQFF.

This chain joins TRBV2 and TRBJ2-3, with TRBD1 matching over 9 bases. With V trimmed by 10 bases and J by 0 bases, 5 bases remained unmatched. The CDR3 is 14 amino acids. Looked up from germline, CDR1 is SNHLY and CDR2 is FYNNEI. Here the CDR3 reads CATGTGISTDTQYF. Written as DNA, the CDR3 is TGTGCCACCGGGACAGGGATTAGCACAGATACGCAGTATTTT.

This clone was seen a handful of times. The chain has TRBV27 and TRBJ2-7, with D possibly TRBD1 on 5 matching bases. V was shortened by 4 bases and J by 0 bases, with 10 bases between the two germline ends. The CDR3 length is 14 residues. Germline V gene sequence: CDR1 MNHEY, CDR2 SMNVEV (reference sequence). CDR3 sequence reads: CASSSHDSSYEQYF. The CDR3 DNA sequence: TGTGCCAGCAGTTCCCATGACAGCTCCTACGAGCAGTACTTC.

The rearrangement uses TRBV7-9 and TRBJ1-5; D uncertain. V was trimmed by 1 base and J by 4 bases, leaving 5 bases between them. Per germline, CDR1 SEHNR and CDR2 FQNEAQ (reference sequence). The CDR3 has 13 amino acids. The DNA for the CDR3 is TGTGCCAGCAGCTTAGGCGCGAATCAGCCCCAGCATTTT. This codes for CASSLGANQPQHF. The full variable domain, with the rest looked up from reference TRBV7-9 and TRBJ1-5, is DTGVSQNPRHKITKRGQNVTFRCDPISEHNRLYWYRQTLGQGPEFLTYFQNEAQLEKSRLLSDRFSAERPKGSFSTLEIQRTEQGDSAMYLCASSLGANQPQHFGDGTRLSIL.

This clone was counted only a few times. This sequence joins TRBV6-1 and TRBJ2-7; tentative D call: TRBD2 (6 bases). The CDR3 consists of 14 residues. V was pared by 10 bases and J by 4 bases, with 20 bases between. CDR1 and CDR2 (germline): MNHNS, SASEGT. The CDR3 DNA sequence: TGTGCCACTACAGTCGGGAGTAGTTGGTACGAGCAGTACTTC. Its protein product is CATTVGSSWYEQYF.

V is TRBV6-1 and J is TRBJ2-7; 13 bases align to TRBD2. Germline CDR1 reads MNHNS; CDR2 reads SASEGT. V lost 0 bases to trimming and J lost 1 base; unmatched junction nucleotides: 3. CDR3 length: 17 residues. This CDR3 reads CASSEARGLAGSYEQYF. For the CDR3, the DNA is TGTGCCAGCAGTGAAGCGAGGGGACTAGCGGGATCCTACGAGCAGTACTTC.

This chain links TRBV6-5 with TRBJ1-1; D remains unclear. Germline V CDR1 and CDR2: MNHEY, SVGAGI. V dropped 3 bases and J dropped 4 bases, with 12 bases sitting between them. This CDR3 region has 14 residues. The CDR3 DNA is TGTGCCAGCAGTTATTATGGGCGGGGCACTGAAGCTTTCTTT. This encodes CASSYYGRGTEAFF.

In its sample, this clone was seen a few times. The chain couples TRBV4-1 to TRBJ2-7, with TRBD2 matching 12 bases. CDR1 and CDR2 from the germline V gene are MGHRA and YSYEKL. V was clipped by 4 bases and J by 0 bases; unmatched bases: 1. CDR3 length: 15 residues. CDR3 residues: CASSLGLAGSYEQYF. The CDR3 DNA sequence: TGCGCCAGCAGCCTGGGACTAGCGGGCTCCTACGAGCAGTACTTC.

The chain links TRBV29-1 to TRBJ2-3, with 13 positions matching TRBD2. Germline V lookup: CDR1 SQVTM, CDR2 ANQGSEA. V shed 4 bases, J shed 1 base, and the junction held 8 bases outside the gene matches. This CDR3 has 17 amino acids. CDR3 in amino acids: CSVGGLAGSGGTDTQYF. The DNA of the CDR3 is TGCAGCGTTGGGGGACTAGCGGGGAGCGGAGGCACAGATACGCAGTATTTT.

The chain employs TRBV29-1 and TRBJ2-1, with 8 nucleotides matching TRBD2. Trimming cost V 7 bases and J 10 bases; bases outside gene matches: 9. Germline CDR1 is SQVTM and CDR2 is ANQGSEA. The CDR3 totals 12 residues. CDR3 DNA: TGCAGCGCCGAGATAGAGCGGGAGGAGCAGTTCTTC. Encoded protein: CSAEIEREEQFF.

CDR3 loop: CASTTRAANTEAFF. DNA of the CDR3: TGTGCCAGCACCACAAGGGCAGCTAACACTGAAGCTTTCTTT. The chain joins TRBV27 to TRBJ1-1; D is undetermined. This CDR3 spans 14 amino acids. Germline V lookup: CDR1 MNHEY, CDR2 SMNVEV (reference sequence). The V end lost 7 bases, the J end lost 2 bases, and 14 bases lay between the germline ends.